These T cell receptor beta chains were read from a single sample in a study of CD8+CD57+ T cells in acquired aplastic anemia. TCRdb re-analysed the reads in MiXCR, keeping a single row per CDR3 protein. This table has about 160,000 distinct CDR3 sequences, around 52% appearing once. The sample taken for sequencing was sorted CD4+, CD8+, or CD8+CD57+ T cells (not recorded which) from PBMCs. These receptors were collected from a human donor with aplastic anemia. CDR3s include the opening cysteine and the closing phenylalanine or tryptophan. The order of the fields is CDR3 length, V gene, CDR3 protein.

cdr3_length: 12; v_call: TRBV29-1; cdr3_aa: CSVGTDSGGYTF
cdr3_length: 16; v_call: TRBV11-2; cdr3_aa: CASSTSTGVNTGELFF
cdr3_length: 15; v_call: TRBV13; cdr3_aa: CASSLGDRDNSPLHF
cdr3_length: 11; v_call: TRBV5-8; cdr3_aa: CASTAVSPLHF
cdr3_length: 12; v_call: TRBV29-1; cdr3_aa: CSVGSDRGSQHF
cdr3_length: 14; v_call: TRBV24-1; cdr3_aa: CATSGRGSTDTQYF
cdr3_length: 15; v_call: TRBV2; cdr3_aa: CASSENSGSLGEQYF
cdr3_length: 12; v_call: TRBV24-1; cdr3_aa: CATNRTGDEQYF
cdr3_length: 15; v_call: TRBV7-3; cdr3_aa: CASSLTPGQQETQYF
cdr3_length: 13; v_call: TRBV20-1; cdr3_aa: CSAREAVNYGYTF
cdr3_length: 14; v_call: TRBV13; cdr3_aa: CASSSSGGAYEQYF
cdr3_length: 15; v_call: TRBV27; cdr3_aa: CASTLRDASYNEQFF
cdr3_length: 13; v_call: TRBV5-5; cdr3_aa: CASSPPYRDTQYF
cdr3_length: 16; v_call: TRBV6-2/TRBV6-3; cdr3_aa: CASRTGTDSGANVLTF
cdr3_length: 17; v_call: TRBV7-3; cdr3_aa: CASSLTTLAGVTGELFF
cdr3_length: 14; v_call: TRBV20-1; cdr3_aa: CSAVPGTANQPQHF
cdr3_length: 12; v_call: TRBV12-3/TRBV12-4; cdr3_aa: CASSPAVNEQFF
cdr3_length: 16; v_call: TRBV24-1; cdr3_aa: CATSDPGGERYNEQFF
cdr3_length: 14; v_call: TRBV7-2; cdr3_aa: CASRLTLSSSEQYF
cdr3_length: 18; v_call: TRBV10-3; cdr3_aa: CAISESRGRGSGANVLTF
cdr3_length: 10; v_call: TRBV19; cdr3_aa: CASPRKPQHF
cdr3_length: 15; v_call: TRBV6-1; cdr3_aa: CASSEAGVSYNEQFF
cdr3_length: 17; v_call: TRBV19; cdr3_aa: CASSMGVGQIAKNIQYF
cdr3_length: 16; v_call: TRBV6-1; cdr3_aa: CASSDVRTQPNYGYTF
cdr3_length: 12; v_call: TRBV6-2/TRBV6-3; cdr3_aa: CASSYSSREEFF
cdr3_length: 14; v_call: TRBV27; cdr3_aa: CASSSLGGSSEQYF
cdr3_length: 12; v_call: TRBV7-9; cdr3_aa: CASSFSNNEQFF
cdr3_length: 14; v_call: TRBV30; cdr3_aa: CAWKFVGGMNEQFF
cdr3_length: 13; v_call: TRBV7-8; cdr3_aa: CASSLGGIQPQHF
cdr3_length: 17; v_call: TRBV5-1; cdr3_aa: CASRFYEVPAGANVLTF
cdr3_length: 13; v_call: TRBV19; cdr3_aa: CASSIRGEGGYTF
cdr3_length: 13; v_call: TRBV10-3; cdr3_aa: CALKPSGPGGYTF
cdr3_length: 18; v_call: TRBV6-2/TRBV6-3; cdr3_aa: CASSYYARPGQGFRGYTF
cdr3_length: 14; v_call: TRBV10-3; cdr3_aa: CAIGIREGRSEAFF
cdr3_length: 17; v_call: TRBV12-3/TRBV12-4; cdr3_aa: CASSANPGQGNSYGYTF
cdr3_length: 14; v_call: TRBV20-1; cdr3_aa: CSVNTGDLGYEQYF
cdr3_length: 15; v_call: TRBV6-1; cdr3_aa: CASRSLPQSTGELLF
cdr3_length: 11; v_call: TRBV2; cdr3_aa: CASIGLRELFF
cdr3_length: 13; v_call: TRBV5-1; cdr3_aa: CASSFRQPYEQYF
cdr3_length: 16; v_call: TRBV5-1; cdr3_aa: CASSSGLAGNTDTQYF
cdr3_length: 14; v_call: TRBV20-1; cdr3_aa: CSAGLGGTNSPPHF
cdr3_length: 17; v_call: TRBV2; cdr3_aa: CASDYMLTGTGNYGYTF
cdr3_length: 14; v_call: TRBV11-2; cdr3_aa: CASSLTQGADEAFF
cdr3_length: 13; v_call: TRBV24-1; cdr3_aa: CATSDSGWDEQFF
cdr3_length: 15; v_call: TRBV7-9; cdr3_aa: CASSLTGTSFHEQYF
cdr3_length: 14; v_call: TRBV24-1; cdr3_aa: CATSDADREEAQYF
cdr3_length: 15; v_call: TRBV5-4; cdr3_aa: CASRNTGSGANVLTF
cdr3_length: 13; v_call: TRBV6-5; cdr3_aa: CASSLEGGQPQHF
cdr3_length: 17; v_call: TRBV9; cdr3_aa: CASSLTSAGGPKETQYF
cdr3_length: 14; v_call: TRBV9; cdr3_aa: CASTTGLASNEQYF